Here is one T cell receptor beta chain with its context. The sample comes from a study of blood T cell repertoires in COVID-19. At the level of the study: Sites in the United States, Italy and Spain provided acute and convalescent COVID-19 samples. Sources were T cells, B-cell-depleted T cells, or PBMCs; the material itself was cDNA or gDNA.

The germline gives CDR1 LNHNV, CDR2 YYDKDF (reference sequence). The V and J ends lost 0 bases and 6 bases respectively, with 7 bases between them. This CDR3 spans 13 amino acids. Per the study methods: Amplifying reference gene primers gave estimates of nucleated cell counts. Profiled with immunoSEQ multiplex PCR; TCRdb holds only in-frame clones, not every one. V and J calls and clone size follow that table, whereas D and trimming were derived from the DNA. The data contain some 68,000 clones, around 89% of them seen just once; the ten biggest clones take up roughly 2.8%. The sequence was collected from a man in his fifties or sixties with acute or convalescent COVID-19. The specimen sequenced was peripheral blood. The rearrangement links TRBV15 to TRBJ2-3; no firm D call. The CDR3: CATSRDRRDTQYF. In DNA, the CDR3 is TGTGCCACCAGCAGAGATAGGCGGGATACGCAGTATTTT.